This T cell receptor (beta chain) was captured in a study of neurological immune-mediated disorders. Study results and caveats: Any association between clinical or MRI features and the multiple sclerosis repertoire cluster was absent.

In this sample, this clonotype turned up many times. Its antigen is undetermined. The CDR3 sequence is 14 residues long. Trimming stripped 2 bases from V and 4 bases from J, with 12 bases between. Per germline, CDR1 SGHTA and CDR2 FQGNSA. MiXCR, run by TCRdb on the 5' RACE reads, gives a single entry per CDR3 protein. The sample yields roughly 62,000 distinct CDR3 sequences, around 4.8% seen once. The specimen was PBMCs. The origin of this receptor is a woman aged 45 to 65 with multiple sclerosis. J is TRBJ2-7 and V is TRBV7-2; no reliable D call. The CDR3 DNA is TGTGCCAGCAGCTTAATTTCGGGCCCGTACGAGCAGTACGTC. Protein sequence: CASSLISGPYEQYV.